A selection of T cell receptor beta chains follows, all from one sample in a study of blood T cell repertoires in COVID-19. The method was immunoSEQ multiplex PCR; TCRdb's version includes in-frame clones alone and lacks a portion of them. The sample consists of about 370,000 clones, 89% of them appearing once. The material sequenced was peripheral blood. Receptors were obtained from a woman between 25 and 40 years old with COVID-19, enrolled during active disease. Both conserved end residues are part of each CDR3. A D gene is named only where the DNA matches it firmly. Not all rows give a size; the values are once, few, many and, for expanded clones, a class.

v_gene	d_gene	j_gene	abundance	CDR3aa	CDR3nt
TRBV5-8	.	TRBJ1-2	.	CASYSPGLDYGYTF	TGTGCCAGCTACAGTCCAGGGTTAGACTATGGCTACACCTTC
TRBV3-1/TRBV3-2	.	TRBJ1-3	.	CASSQDSGNTIYF	TGTGCCAGCAGCCAAGATAGCGGAAACACCATATATTTT
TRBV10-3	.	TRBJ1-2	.	CAISGPTGDNYGYTF	TGTGCCATCAGTGGCCCCACGGGGGATAACTATGGCTACACCTTC
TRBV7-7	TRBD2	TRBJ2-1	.	CASSRAGGNNEQFF	TGTGCTAGCAGCCGAGCGGGGGGGAACAATGAGCAGTTCTTC
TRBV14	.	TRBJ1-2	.	CASSQAWGGEVYGYTF	TGTGCCAGCAGCCAGGCTTGGGGAGGGGAAGTCTATGGCTACACCTTC
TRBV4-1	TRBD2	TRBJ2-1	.	CASSHPAGGRDEQFF	TGCGCCAGCAGCCACCCAGCGGGGGGGCGGGATGAGCAGTTCTTC
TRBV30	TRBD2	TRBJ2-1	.	CAWSGPSGRRNEQFF	TGTGCCTGGAGTGGGCCTAGCGGGAGACGGAATGAGCAGTTCTTC
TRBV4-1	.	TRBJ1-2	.	CASSQVLRGGIDGYTF	TGCGCCAGCAGCCAAGTTTTACGGGGGGGGATCGATGGCTACACCTTC
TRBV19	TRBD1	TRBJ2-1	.	CASSIGQGWVNEQFF	TGTGCCAGTAGTATCGGACAGGGGTGGGTTAATGAGCAGTTCTTC
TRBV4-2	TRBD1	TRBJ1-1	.	CASSQGTGLAFF	TGTGCCAGCAGCCAAGGGACAGGGCTGGCTTTCTTT
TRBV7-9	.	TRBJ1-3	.	CASSPLPQENPGNTIYF	TGTGCCAGCAGCCCTTTACCACAGGAGAACCCTGGAAACACCATATATTTT
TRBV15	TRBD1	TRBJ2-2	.	CATSPPRDSPNTGELFF	TGTGCCACCAGCCCACCCCGGGACAGCCCTAACACCGGGGAGCTGTTTTTT
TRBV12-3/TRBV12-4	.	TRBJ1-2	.	CASRFERDYGYTF	TGTGCCAGCAGGTTCGAGAGGGACTATGGCTACACCTTC
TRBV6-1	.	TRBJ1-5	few	CASSEVTQGRGQPQHF	TGTGCCAGCAGTGAAGTGACCCAGGGGCGAGGTCAGCCCCAGCATTTT
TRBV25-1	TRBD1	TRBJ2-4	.	CASSAGTDIAKNIQYF	TGTGCCAGCAGTGCCGGGACAGATATAGCCAAAAACATTCAGTACTTC
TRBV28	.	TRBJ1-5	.	CASSLPATLNQPQHF	TGTGCCAGCAGTTTACCTGCAACTTTAAATCAGCCCCAGCATTTT
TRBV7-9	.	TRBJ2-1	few	CASLGGALSYNEQFF	TGTGCCAGCCTCGGAGGTGCCCTCTCCTACAATGAGCAGTTCTTC
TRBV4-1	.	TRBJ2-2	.	CASSQRFPSEYTGELFF	TGCGCCAGCAGCCAACGCTTTCCTAGCGAATACACCGGGGAGCTGTTTTTT
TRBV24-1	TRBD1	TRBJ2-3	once	CATSDLRQGSTDTQYF	TGTGCCACCAGTGATTTGAGACAGGGGAGCACAGATACGCAGTATTTT
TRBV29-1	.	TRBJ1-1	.	CSVVEGYTEAFF	TGCAGCGTTGTGGAGGGCTACACTGAAGCTTTCTTT
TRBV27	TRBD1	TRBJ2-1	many	CASSFLTGGNEQFF	TGTGCCAGCAGTTTCTTGACAGGGGGAAATGAGCAGTTCTTC
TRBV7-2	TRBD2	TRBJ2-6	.	CASSSPSGRASGANVLTF	TGTGCCAGCAGCTCCCCAAGTGGGAGGGCCTCTGGGGCCAACGTCCTGACTTTC
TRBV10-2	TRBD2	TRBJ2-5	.	CASREGLAGGSAETQYF	TGCGCCAGCAGAGAAGGACTAGCGGGAGGGTCTGCAGAGACCCAGTACTTC
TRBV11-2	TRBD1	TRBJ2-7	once	CASSRSIPGQASYEQYF	TGTGCCAGCAGCCGGAGCATACCGGGACAGGCCAGCTACGAGCAGTACTTC
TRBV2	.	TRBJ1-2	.	CASSVRKQGGNGYTF	TGTGCCAGCAGTGTCCGGAAGCAGGGAGGGAACGGCTACACCTTC
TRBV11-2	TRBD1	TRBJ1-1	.	CASSSPGGMGEAFF	TGTGCCAGCAGCTCCCCAGGGGGAATGGGTGAAGCTTTCTTT
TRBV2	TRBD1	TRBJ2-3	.	CASSEDREGTDTQYF	TGTGCCAGCAGTGAGGACAGGGAGGGCACAGATACGCAGTATTTT
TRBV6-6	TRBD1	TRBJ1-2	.	CASSTGTAVNYGYTF	TGTGCCAGCAGTACCGGGACAGCCGTTAACTATGGCTACACCTTC
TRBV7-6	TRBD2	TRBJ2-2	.	CASSLAGLAGGIRTGELFF	TGTGCCAGCAGCCTAGCCGGACTAGCGGGAGGAATAAGAACCGGGGAGCTGTTTTTT
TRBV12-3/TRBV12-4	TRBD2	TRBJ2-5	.	CASSGGGRETQYF	TGTGCCAGCAGTGGGGGGGGTCGGGAGACCCAGTACTTC
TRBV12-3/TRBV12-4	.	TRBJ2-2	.	CASSSYGAGELFF	TGTGCCAGCAGTTCATACGGGGCCGGGGAGCTGTTTTTT
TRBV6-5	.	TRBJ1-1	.	CASSQAPILEAFF	TGTGCCAGCAGTCAGGCACCAATCCTTGAAGCTTTCTTT
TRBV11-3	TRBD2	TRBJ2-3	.	CASSVGGTSRGDTQYF	TGTGCCAGCAGCGTAGGCGGGACTAGCCGAGGAGATACGCAGTATTTT
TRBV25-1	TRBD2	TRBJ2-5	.	CASSARLAGTETQYF	TGTGCCAGCAGTGCGAGACTAGCGGGAACAGAGACCCAGTACTTC
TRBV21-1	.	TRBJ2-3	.	CASSKDGGGAPDTQYF	TGTGCCAGCAGCAAAGACGGCGGGGGGGCCCCAGATACGCAGTATTTT
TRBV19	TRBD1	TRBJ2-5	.	CASSNMGQGKGEETQYF	TGTGCCAGTAGTAATATGGGACAGGGTAAGGGGGAAGAGACCCAGTACTTC
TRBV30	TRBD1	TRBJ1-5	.	CAWSGTGGNQPQHF	TGTGCCTGGAGTGGGACAGGGGGCAATCAGCCCCAGCATTTT
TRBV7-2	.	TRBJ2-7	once	CASSQGGGQYF	TGTGCCAGCAGCCAGGGGGGCGGGCAGTACTTC
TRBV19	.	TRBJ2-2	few	CASSIGAGATGELFF	TGTGCCAGTAGTATAGGAGCAGGGGCCACCGGGGAGCTGTTTTTT
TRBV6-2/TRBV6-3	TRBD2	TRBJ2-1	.	CASSAGTSGGIISYNEQFF	TGTGCCAGCAGTGCAGGGACTAGCGGGGGTATTATCTCCTACAATGAGCAGTTCTTC
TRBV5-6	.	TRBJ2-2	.	CASSLGAIELFF	TGTGCCAGCAGCTTGGGGGCAATCGAGCTGTTTTTT
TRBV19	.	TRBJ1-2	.	CASRLRQGYGYTF	TGTGCCAGTAGGCTTCGGCAGGGCTATGGCTACACCTTC
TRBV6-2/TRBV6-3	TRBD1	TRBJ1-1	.	CASSYEGAQTEAFF	TGTGCCAGCAGTTACGAGGGGGCGCAAACTGAAGCTTTCTTT
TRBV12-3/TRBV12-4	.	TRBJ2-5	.	CASSVHQETQYF	TGTGCCAGTTCCGTTCACCAAGAGACCCAGTACTTC
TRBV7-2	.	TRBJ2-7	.	CASAGGYSYEQYF	TGTGCCAGCGCCGGCGGGTACTCCTACGAGCAGTACTTC